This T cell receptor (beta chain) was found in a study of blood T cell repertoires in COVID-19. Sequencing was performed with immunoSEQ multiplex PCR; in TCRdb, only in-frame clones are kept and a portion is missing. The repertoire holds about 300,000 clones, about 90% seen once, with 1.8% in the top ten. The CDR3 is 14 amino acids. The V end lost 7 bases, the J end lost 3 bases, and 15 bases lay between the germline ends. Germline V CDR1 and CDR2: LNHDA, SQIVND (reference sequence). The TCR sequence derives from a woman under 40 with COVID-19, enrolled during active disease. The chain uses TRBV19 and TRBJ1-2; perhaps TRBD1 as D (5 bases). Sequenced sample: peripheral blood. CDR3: CASTQVGEDYGYTF. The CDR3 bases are TGTGCCAGTACCCAGGTGGGGGAGGACTATGGCTACACCTTC.